Following are 13 T cell receptor beta chains from one sample sequenced in a study of early T cells in non-severe SARS-CoV-2 infection. TCRdb reanalysed the 5' RACE reads using MiXCR and keeps one entry per CDR3 protein. Seen here are just under 65,000 distinct CDR3 sequences, more than 7% observed once, and the top ten hold roughly an eighth. This specimen consisted of whole blood, obtained at baseline. These receptors came from an adult who was a healthcare worker with PCR-confirmed SARS-CoV-2 infection or an uninfected control (not recorded which).

This clonotype was seen a handful of times. The V gene is TRBV19, the J gene TRBJ1-1, with D unclear. The CDR3 spans 13 residues. V was trimmed by 9 bases and J by 5 bases, leaving 16 bases between them. Germline CDR1 is LNHDA and CDR2 is SQIVND (reference sequence). CDR3 sequence (DNA): TGTGCCAGCAATGGGGTACGTGGAACTGAAGCTTTCTTT. It specifies CASNGVRGTEAFF.

This clonotype was detected only a few times. V gene TRBV19 combines with J gene TRBJ2-5, with D perhaps matching TRBD2 (6 bases). From germline, CDR1 is LNHDA and CDR2 SQIVND (reference sequence). With 6 bases removed from V and 4 bases from J, the gap between germline ends came to 15 bases. The CDR3 runs 14 residues. DNA of the CDR3: TGTGCCAGTAGCCCCCGGCGGGGCGGAGAGACCCAGTACTTC. Encoded protein: CASSPRRGGETQYF.

This clonotype has a count of ten or more. J is TRBJ1-3 and V is TRBV11-2; no definite D call. Germline loops: CDR1 SGHAT, CDR2 FQNNGV. V was trimmed by 2 bases and J by 0 bases, leaving 11 bases between them. This CDR3 contains 16 residues. The CDR3, as DNA: TGTGCCAGCAGCTTAAGCGGGCTGAGCTCTGGAAACACCATATATTTT. It is translated as CASSLSGLSSGNTIYF.

There are a few counts of this clonotype. The gene calls are TRBV2 and TRBJ2-1; maybe TRBD2 (6 bases). The CDR3 loop spans 13 amino acids. V was pared by 4 bases and J by 5 bases, with 9 bases between. Per the germline V gene, CDR1 is SNHLY and CDR2 is FYNNEI. CDR3 in amino acids: CASSVIADNEQFF. CDR3 bases: TGTGCCAGCAGTGTAATAGCGGACAATGAGCAGTTCTTC.

This clonotype was detected a few times. The V and J genes are TRBV5-4 and TRBJ2-1, with 11 nucleotides matching TRBD1. V lost 7 bases, J lost 10 bases, and 10 bases stayed unmatched. Germline V gene sequence: CDR1 SGHNT, CDR2 YYREEE (reference sequence). The CDR3 loop spans 14 amino acids. CDR3: CASLRDRGKGEQFF. The CDR3 DNA follows: TGTGCCAGCCTCCGGGACAGGGGGAAGGGAGAGCAGTTCTTC.

This clonotype appeared many times. V is TRBV19 and J is TRBJ2-7; 9 positions match TRBD1. CDR3 length: 16 amino acids. In germline, CDR1 is LNHDA, CDR2 SQIVND (reference sequence). After removal of 1 base from V and 5 bases from J, the junction contained 9 bases not matched to a gene. CDR3 nucleotides: TGTGCCAGTAGTATAGCCGCCGGGACAGGGTGGCACGAGCAGTACTTC. This encodes CASSIAAGTGWHEQYF.

By sample share, this clonotype is medium-sized. This chain links TRBV7-9 with TRBJ2-1, with 10 bases matching TRBD1. This CDR3 is built from 15 residues. The V segment lost 4 bases and the J segment 5 bases; nucleotides outside the gene matches: 5. Germline V gives CDR1 SEHNR, CDR2 FQNEAQ (reference sequence). This chain's CDR3 is CASSYGQGDHNEQFF. The CDR3 DNA sequence: TGTGCCAGCAGCTATGGACAGGGGGACCACAATGAGCAGTTCTTC.

This clonotype was picked up many times. The genes are TRBV20-1 and TRBJ2-3; D is ambiguous. Germline CDR1 reads DFQATT; CDR2 reads SNEGSKA (reference sequence). V lost 1 base to trimming and J lost 4 bases, with 3 bases between them. CDR3 length: 11 amino acids. The CDR3 DNA sequence: TGCAGTGCTAGAGCTCCAGATACGCAGTATTTT. It encodes CSARAPDTQYF.

The chain joins TRBV11-2 to TRBJ2-7; 7 bases agree with TRBD2. Germline CDR1 SGHAT, CDR2 FQNNGV. The trim removed 5 bases at V and 6 bases at J, leaving 7 bases unmatched. This CDR3 is built from 13 residues. The CDR3 coding sequence is TGTGCCAGCAGCCTCGAAGGGAGGGGCGAGCAGTACTTC. Its protein is CASSLEGRGEQYF.

Many counts were recorded for this clonotype. The chain employs TRBV5-4 and TRBJ2-5, with 8 bases matching TRBD2. The CDR3 runs to 15 residues. Trimming at V came to 3 bases and at J to 4 bases, leaving 8 bases not matched to a gene. Germline lookup yields CDR1 SGHNT and CDR2 YYREEE (reference sequence). The CDR3 region has the DNA TGTGCCAGCAGCTCCCCAGCGGGAGAACCAGAGACCCAGTACTTC. Translating gives CASSSPAGEPETQYF. The whole variable domain, filled in from reference TRBV5-4 and TRBJ2-5, reads ETGVTQSPTHLIKTRGQQVTLRCSSQSGHNTVSWYQQALGQGPQFIFQYYREEENGRGNFPPRFSGLQFPNYSSELNVNALELDDSALYLCASSSPAGEPETQYFGPGTRLLVL.

This clonotype was observed at least ten times. The chain is built from TRBV27 and TRBJ2-3; D remains ambiguous. CDR1 and CDR2 from the germline V gene are MNHEY and SMNVEV (reference sequence). The V end lost 4 bases, the J end lost 0 bases, and 11 bases lay between the germline ends. This CDR3 has 15 amino acids. DNA for the CDR3: TGTGCCAGCAGTTCGGGCCACCCTAGCACAGATACGCAGTATTTT. Its protein is CASSSGHPSTDTQYF.

This chain links TRBV4-1 with TRBJ2-2, with 7 bases identical to TRBD2. The CDR3 totals 14 residues. The germline V gene has CDR1 MGHRA and CDR2 YSYEKL. The trim removed 6 bases at V and 5 bases at J, leaving 6 bases unmatched. CDR3: CASRPGLTTGELFF. The CDR3 DNA reads TGCGCCAGCAGACCGGGACTAACAACCGGGGAGCTGTTTTTT.

This clonotype was picked up a small number of times. The rearrangement links TRBV4-1 to TRBJ2-3; D is perhaps TRBD2 (6 bases). This CDR3 contains 16 residues. V lost 0 bases and J 0 bases, leaving 10 bases between the germline ends. Germline V CDR1 and CDR2: MGHRA, YSYEKL. The CDR3: CASSQDYGGSTDTQYF. CDR3 DNA sequence: TGCGCCAGCAGCCAAGATTACGGGGGTAGCACAGATACGCAGTATTTT.